These 3 T cell receptor beta chains were all obtained from the same sample, sequenced in a study of cytomegalovirus exposure and HLA in healthy donors (dated by TCRdb to 2017 to 2019). Library preparation employed the immunoSEQ multiplex PCR assay. For the multiplex PCR, a mixture combining 60 forward primers for TCR Vbeta segments and 13 reverse primers for TCR Jbeta segments was used. In its TCRdb copy, this immuneACCESS table keeps in-frame sequences only and misses some clones. Where compared with another copy, unresolved V genes explain less than half of these, and the others have no known cause. The sample includes about 76,000 clones, with more than 55% observed a single time. Roughly 5% of the sample is held by the ten biggest clonotypes. The sequenced material came from PBMCs. The source is a man aged 60 to 69 in good health and CMV-seropositive.

The chain recombines TRBV9 with TRBJ2-1, with 9 nucleotides matching TRBD2. The germline V gene encodes CDR1 SGDLS and CDR2 YYNGEE. This CDR3 comprises 15 residues. V gave up 3 bases and J gave up 4 bases; unmatched junction bases: 5. CDR3 sequence reads: CASSAGGGAYNEQFF. The CDR3 bases are TGTGCCAGCAGCGCCGGCGGGGGGGCTTACAATGAGCAGTTCTTC. Together with reference TRBV9 and TRBJ2-1, the CDR3 gives the full variable domain: DSGVTQTPKHLITATGQRVTLRCSPRSGDLSVYWYQQSLDQGLQFLIQYYNGEERAKGNILERFSAQQFPDLHSELNLSSLELGDSALYFCASSAGGGAYNEQFFGPGTRLTVL.

This chain links TRBV19 with TRBJ2-7, with 8 nucleotides matching TRBD2. Germline-derived CDR1 and CDR2 are LNHDA and SQIVND (reference sequence). V gave up 7 bases and J gave up 3 bases; unmatched junction bases: 11. The CDR3 has 15 amino acids. In DNA form, the CDR3 reads TGTGCCAGTACCTACGGGGGACTAGGAGACTACGAGCAGTACTTC. It encodes CASTYGGLGDYEQYF.

This chain links TRBV27 with TRBJ2-1, with 12 bases lining up with TRBD1. The CDR3 contains 15 residues. V lost 4 bases and J lost 5; bases outside the gene matches: 3. The germline CDR1 and CDR2 sequences are MNHEY and SMNVEV (reference sequence). The chain's CDR3 is CASSWGQGAHNEQFF. The DNA for the CDR3 is TGTGCCAGCAGTTGGGGACAGGGGGCGCACAATGAGCAGTTCTTC.